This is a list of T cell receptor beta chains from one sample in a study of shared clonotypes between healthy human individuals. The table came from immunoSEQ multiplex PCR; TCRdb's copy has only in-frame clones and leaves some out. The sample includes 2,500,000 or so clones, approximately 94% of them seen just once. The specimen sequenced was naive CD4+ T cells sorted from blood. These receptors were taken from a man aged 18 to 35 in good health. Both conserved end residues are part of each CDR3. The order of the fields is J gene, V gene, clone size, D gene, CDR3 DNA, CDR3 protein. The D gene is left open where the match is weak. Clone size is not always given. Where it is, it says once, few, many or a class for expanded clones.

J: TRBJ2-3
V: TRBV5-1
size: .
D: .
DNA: TGCGCCAGCAGCTTCGATACAGATACGCAGTATTTT
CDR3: CASSFDTDTQYF

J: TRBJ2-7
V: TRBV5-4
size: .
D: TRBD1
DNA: TGTGCCAGCAGCTTGGGGCACCGGGACAGGGTCTACGAGCAGTACTTC
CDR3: CASSLGHRDRVYEQYF

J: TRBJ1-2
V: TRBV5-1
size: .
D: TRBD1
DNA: TGCGCCAGCAGCTTGGACAGGGGGCGGTCTGGCTACACCTTC
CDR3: CASSLDRGRSGYTF

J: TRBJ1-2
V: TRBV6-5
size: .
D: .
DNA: TGTGCCAGTCACCGGGGTCCTAACTATGGCTACACCTTC
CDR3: CASHRGPNYGYTF

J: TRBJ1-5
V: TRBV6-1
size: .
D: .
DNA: TGTGCCAGCAGTGAAGGGGCCCTGCCAAGGGGTCAGCCCCAGCATTTT
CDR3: CASSEGALPRGQPQHF

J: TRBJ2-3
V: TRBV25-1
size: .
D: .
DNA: TGTGCCAGCAGTGAAGGAGGCAGGGGATTCACAGATACGCAGTATTTT
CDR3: CASSEGGRGFTDTQYF

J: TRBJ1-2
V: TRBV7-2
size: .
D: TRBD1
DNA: TGTGCCAGCAGCTCTGACAGGGAGAACGGCTACACCTTC
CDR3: CASSSDRENGYTF

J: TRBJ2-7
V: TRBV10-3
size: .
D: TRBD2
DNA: TGTGCCATCAGTAGCGGGAACGCTGGCGACGAGCAGTACTTC
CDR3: CAISSGNAGDEQYF

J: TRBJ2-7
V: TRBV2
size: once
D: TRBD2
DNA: TGTGCCAGCGAGACTAGCGGGGAAACCTACGAGCAGTACTTC
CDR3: CASETSGETYEQYF

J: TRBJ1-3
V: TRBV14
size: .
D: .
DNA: TGTGCCAGCAGCCTTCTCTCTGGAAACACCATATATTTT
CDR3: CASSLLSGNTIYF

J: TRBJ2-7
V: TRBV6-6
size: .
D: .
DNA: TGTGCCAGCACTTTAGGGCCGGGGGCGCCTGGTGAGCAGTACTTC
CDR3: CASTLGPGAPGEQYF

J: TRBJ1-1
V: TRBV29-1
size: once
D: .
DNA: TGCAGCGCGGACGAAGACAGGTCGAACACTGAAGCTTTCTTT
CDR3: CSADEDRSNTEAFF

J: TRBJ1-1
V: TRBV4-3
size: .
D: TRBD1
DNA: TGCGCCAGCAGCCTTGGGACAGGGGGTTCGACGAACACTGAAGCTTTCTTT
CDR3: CASSLGTGGSTNTEAFF

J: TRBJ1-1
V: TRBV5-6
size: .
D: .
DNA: TGTGCCAGCAGTACCGGACAGACGAACACTGAAGCTTTCTTT
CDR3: CASSTGQTNTEAFF

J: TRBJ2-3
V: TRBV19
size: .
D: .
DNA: TGTGCCAGTAGTACGCGGGACCCGAAAGTTACAGATACGCAGTATTTT
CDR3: CASSTRDPKVTDTQYF

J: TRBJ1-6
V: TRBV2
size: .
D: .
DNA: TGTGCCAGCGAAGAGGGGGGGGTACGTTTTAATTCACCCCTCCACTTT
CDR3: CASEEGGVRFNSPLHF

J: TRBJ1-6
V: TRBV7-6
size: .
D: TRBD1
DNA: TGTGCCAGCAGCTTGGGGGGGGACAGGGGTTATAATTCACCCCTCCACTTT
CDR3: CASSLGGDRGYNSPLHF

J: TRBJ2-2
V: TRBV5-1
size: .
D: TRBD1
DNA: TGCGCCAGCAGCCACGGGGACAGAAGGAACACCGGGGAGCTGTTTTTT
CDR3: CASSHGDRRNTGELFF

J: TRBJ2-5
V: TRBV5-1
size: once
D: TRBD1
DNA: TGCGCCAGCAGCTTAGGGGACAGACAAGAGACCCAGTACTTC
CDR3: CASSLGDRQETQYF

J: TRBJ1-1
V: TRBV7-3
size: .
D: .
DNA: TGTGCCAGCAGCCCATTATGGCTCACTGAAGCTTTCTTT
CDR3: CASSPLWLTEAFF

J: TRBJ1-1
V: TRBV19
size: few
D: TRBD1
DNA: TGTGCCAGTAGTGCCCTACAGGGGATGAACACTGAAGCTTTCTTT
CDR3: CASSALQGMNTEAFF

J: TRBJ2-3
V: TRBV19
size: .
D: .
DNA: TGTGCCAGTAACAGACCGGGGGGCCAAGGGACAGATACGCAGTATTTT
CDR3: CASNRPGGQGTDTQYF

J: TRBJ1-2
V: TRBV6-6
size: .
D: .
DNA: TGTGCCAGCAGAACCGGGGATGTCTCTGGCTACACCTTC
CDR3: CASRTGDVSGYTF

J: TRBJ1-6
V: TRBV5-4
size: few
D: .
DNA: TGTGCCAGCAGCAAGACAGCGAGCAGCTCCTATAATTCACCCCTCCACTTT
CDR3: CASSKTASSSYNSPLHF

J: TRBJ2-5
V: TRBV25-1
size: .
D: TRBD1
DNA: TGTGCCAGCAGTGATCTGACAGGGGGCTTTGGGGAGACCCAGTACTTC
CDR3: CASSDLTGGFGETQYF

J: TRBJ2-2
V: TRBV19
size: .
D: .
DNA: TGTGCCAGTTGCTCCGGGACCGCTACCGGGGAGCTGTTTTTT
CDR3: CASCSGTATGELFF

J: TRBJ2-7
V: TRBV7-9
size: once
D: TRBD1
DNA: TGTGCCAGCAGCTCGTGGACAGGGTTCCCCTACGAGCAGTACTTC
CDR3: CASSSWTGFPYEQYF

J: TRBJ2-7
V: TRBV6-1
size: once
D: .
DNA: TGTGCCAGCAAGACGGGGGAACCCTACGAGCAGTACTTC
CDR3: CASKTGEPYEQYF

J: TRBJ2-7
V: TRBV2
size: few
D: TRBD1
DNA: TGTGCCAGCAGTGAGGGACAGGGGGCCTACGAGCAGTACTTC
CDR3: CASSEGQGAYEQYF

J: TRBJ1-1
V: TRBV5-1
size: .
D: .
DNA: TGCGCCAGCAGCTCGGTACAGAGCAGCACTGAAGCTTTCTTT
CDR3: CASSSVQSSTEAFF

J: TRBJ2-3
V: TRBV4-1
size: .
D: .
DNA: TGCGCCAGCAGCCAAGGTGAACAGGGAGAGAATACGCAGTATTTT
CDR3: CASSQGEQGENTQYF

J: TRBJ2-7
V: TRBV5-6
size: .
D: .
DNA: TGTGCCAGCAGCTTGGTTGGAGGGGTGCCCGAGCAGTACTTC
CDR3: CASSLVGGVPEQYF

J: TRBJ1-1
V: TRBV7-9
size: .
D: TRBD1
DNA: TGTGCCAGCAGCCAATACCGGGACAGGGGGCGTGTGGGCACTGAAGCTTTCTTT
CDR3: CASSQYRDRGRVGTEAFF

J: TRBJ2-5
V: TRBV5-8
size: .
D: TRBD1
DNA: TGTGCCAGCAGCTCCGGGACAGGGCAAGAGACCCAGTACTTC
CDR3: CASSSGTGQETQYF

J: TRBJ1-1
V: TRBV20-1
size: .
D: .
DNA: TGCAGTGCTCCGGACGAAACTGAAGCTTTCTTT
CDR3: CSAPDETEAFF

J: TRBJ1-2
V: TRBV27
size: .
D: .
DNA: TGTGCCAGCAGTCCCTCACAGGGCACCCTCTATGGCTACACCTTC
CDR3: CASSPSQGTLYGYTF

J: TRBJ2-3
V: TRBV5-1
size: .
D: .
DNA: TGCGCCAGCAGCTTGTTGGTGGCAGGGGGCACAGATACGCAGTATTTT
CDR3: CASSLLVAGGTDTQYF

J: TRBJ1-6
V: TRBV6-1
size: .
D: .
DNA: TGTGCCAGCACCTCTAGGGGGGCATTTAATTCACCCCTCCACTTT
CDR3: CASTSRGAFNSPLHF

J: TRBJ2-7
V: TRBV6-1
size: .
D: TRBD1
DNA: TGTGCCAGCAGTGAAGGACAGGGCAGCCCTCCCTACGAGCAGTACTTC
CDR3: CASSEGQGSPPYEQYF

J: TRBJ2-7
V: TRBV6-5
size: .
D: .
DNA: TGTGCCAGCAGTAACGCAGGGGTGAAGAGCTACGAGCAGTACTTC
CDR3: CASSNAGVKSYEQYF